A selection of T cell receptor beta chains follows, all from one sample in a study of CD8+ T cells in alopecia areata. The protocol was immunoSEQ multiplex PCR, while the TCRdb copy is restricted to in-frame clones and leaves out a portion. The sample carries more than 90,000 clones, 50% to 75% recorded once. The sequencing used CD8+ T cells sorted from blood, collected at week 24, from a patient treated with tofacitinib. The receptors derive from a human donor with alopecia areata. CDR3s include the opening cysteine and the closing phenylalanine or tryptophan. D genes are given only for firm matches. Clone size is given for some rows only: seen once, a few or many times, or a class if the clone is expanded.

D,V,size,J,DNA,CDR3
-,TRBV28,-,TRBJ2-1,TGTGCCAGCAGCCACGGTCTCCGAAGCGATGAGCAGTTCTTC,CASSHGLRSDEQFF
-,TRBV6-5,-,TRBJ2-1,TGTGCCAGCAGTTACTCGAATGAGCAGTTCTTC,CASSYSNEQFF
-,TRBV7-9,-,TRBJ1-1,TGTGCCAGCAGCCTCGCCGGGACGACGGGTACTGAAGCTTTCTTT,CASSLAGTTGTEAFF
-,TRBV27,few,TRBJ2-3,TGTGCCAGCAGTTTATTCAGCACAGATACGCAGTATTTT,CASSLFSTDTQYF
-,TRBV2,-,TRBJ2-2,TGTGCCAGCACCCCCGGGGGAGGCGTCGGGGAGCTGTTTTTT,CASTPGGGVGELFF
TRBD1,TRBV4-3,-,TRBJ2-7,TGCGCCAGCAGCCAACACAGGGGCTACGAGCAGTACTTC,CASSQHRGYEQYF
TRBD1,TRBV5-6,-,TRBJ2-5,TGTGCCAGCAGCTTGGCAACAGGGGTGGAACTTCAAGAGACCCAGTACTTC,CASSLATGVELQETQYF
-,TRBV30,-,TRBJ2-2,TGTGCCTGGAGTGCCTCCGGGGGAGGGCTGTTTTTT,CAWSASGGGLFF
-,TRBV11-2,few,TRBJ1-2,TGTGCCAGCAGCTTAGAAGGGAACTATGGCTACACCTTC,CASSLEGNYGYTF
TRBD1,TRBV27,-,TRBJ2-3,TGTGCCAGCAGCCCGAGCCCCGGGACAGGCACAGATACGCAGTATTTT,CASSPSPGTGTDTQYF
TRBD1,TRBV2,-,TRBJ2-7,TGTGCCAGCAGTTCCGGGACAGGGATCTACGAGCAGTACTTC,CASSSGTGIYEQYF
-,TRBV6-6,-,TRBJ2-7,TGTGCCAGCAGTTACACAGCCTCCTACGAGCAGTACTTC,CASSYTASYEQYF
TRBD2,TRBV4-2,-,TRBJ2-7,TGTGCCAGCAGCCAGGGACTATCCTACGAGCAGTACTTC,CASSQGLSYEQYF
-,TRBV2,few,TRBJ1-1,TGTGCCAGCATCCGCGTGGAGACCGCTGAAGCTTTCTTT,CASIRVETAEAFF
TRBD2,TRBV5-6,-,TRBJ2-5,TGTGCCAGCAGCTTCCGGGGGGAAGGACAAGAGACCCAGTACTTC,CASSFRGEGQETQYF
TRBD2,TRBV13,-,TRBJ2-5,TGTGCCAGCAGCCCAAGGACTAGCGGGCCAAAAGAGACCCAGTACTTC,CASSPRTSGPKETQYF
TRBD1,TRBV27,-,TRBJ2-7,TGTGCCAGCAGTCCGCTAGGACAGGTAGGGGTCTACGAGCAGTACTTC,CASSPLGQVGVYEQYF
TRBD2,TRBV5-1,-,TRBJ2-7,TGCGCCAGCAGCGTAACTAGCGGGGTTTTATACGAGCAGTACTTC,CASSVTSGVLYEQYF
-,TRBV5-1,-,TRBJ2-1,TGCGCCAGCAGCTTTTGGGGAAATGAGCAGTTCTTC,CASSFWGNEQFF
-,TRBV15,-,TRBJ1-4,TGTGCCACCAGCAGACGGATTTCAACTAATGAAAAACTGTTTTTT,CATSRRISTNEKLFF
TRBD1,TRBV7-9,-,TRBJ2-7,TGTGCCAGCAGCCCCATTTGGGGGACAGGGCGGGTTCACGAGCAGTACTTC,CASSPIWGTGRVHEQYF
-,TRBV5-1,-,TRBJ2-3,TGCGCCAGCAGCTTGGACTTCCACGGAGATACGCAGTATTTT,CASSLDFHGDTQYF
-,TRBV30,-,TRBJ1-6,TGTGCCTGGAACCCTCTCGGGGATTCACCCCTCCACTTT,CAWNPLGDSPLHF
-,TRBV5-1,few,TRBJ1-5,TGCGCCAGCAGCTTGGTTTCGCAGGGACCCCGACACCCGAATACCCGCAATCAGCCCCAGCATTTT,CASSLVSQGPRHPNTRNQPQHF
-,TRBV15,-,TRBJ1-5,TGTGCCACCAGCAGAGACGGTAGCAATCAGCCCCAGCATTTT,CATSRDGSNQPQHF
-,TRBV29-1,-,TRBJ2-7,TGCAGCGTTCATGATATGGCAGGCGGCTCCTACGAGCAGTACTTC,CSVHDMAGGSYEQYF
TRBD1,TRBV5-1,-,TRBJ1-1,TGCGCCAGCAGCGTGGACAGGGGAGGTGAAGCTTTCTTT,CASSVDRGGEAFF
-,TRBV7-9,-,TRBJ1-1,TGTGCCAGCAGAGACTCAGGGACACCAAACACTGAAGCTTTCTTT,CASRDSGTPNTEAFF
TRBD1,TRBV19,-,TRBJ1-1,TGTGCCTGTACCACGGTATCGACAGGGGAGGGTGAAGCTTTCTTT,CACTTVSTGEGEAFF
-,TRBV19,-,TRBJ2-1,TGTGCCAGTAGTATAGGGGGGGACGAGCAGTTCTTC,CASSIGGDEQFF
-,TRBV20-1,once,TRBJ2-2,TGCAGTGCTGCCTCCGACGGGGAGCTGTTTTTT,CSAASDGELFF
TRBD1,TRBV15,-,TRBJ1-6,TGTGCCACCAGCGCCCGGGACAGGGGCAATTCACCCCTCCACTTT,CATSARDRGNSPLHF
-,TRBV5-1,-,TRBJ2-2,TGCGCCTCGGGCACGTTTGCGAACACCGGGGAGCTGTTTTTT,CASGTFANTGELFF
-,TRBV4-3,-,TRBJ1-5,TGCGCCAGCAGCCAAGATATCCATCAGCCCCAGCATTTT,CASSQDIHQPQHF
-,TRBV6-5,few,TRBJ1-2,TGTGCCAGCAGTTACTCCGACAGGATCTATGGCTACACCTTC,CASSYSDRIYGYTF
-,TRBV7-9,few,TRBJ2-2,TGTGCCAGCAGCTCCCGGGACCAGAACACCGGGGAGCTGTTTTTT,CASSSRDQNTGELFF
-,TRBV9,-,TRBJ2-1,TGTGCCAGCAGCCTCAGCGGACTCCATGAGCAGTTCTTC,CASSLSGLHEQFF
-,TRBV19,once,TRBJ2-2,TGTGCCAGTAGCGAAAAGGAAAACACCGGGGAGCTGTTTTTT,CASSEKENTGELFF
TRBD1,TRBV6-6,-,TRBJ1-1,TGTGCCAGCAGTGACGAGACAGGGCCGAACACTGAAGCTTTCTTT,CASSDETGPNTEAFF